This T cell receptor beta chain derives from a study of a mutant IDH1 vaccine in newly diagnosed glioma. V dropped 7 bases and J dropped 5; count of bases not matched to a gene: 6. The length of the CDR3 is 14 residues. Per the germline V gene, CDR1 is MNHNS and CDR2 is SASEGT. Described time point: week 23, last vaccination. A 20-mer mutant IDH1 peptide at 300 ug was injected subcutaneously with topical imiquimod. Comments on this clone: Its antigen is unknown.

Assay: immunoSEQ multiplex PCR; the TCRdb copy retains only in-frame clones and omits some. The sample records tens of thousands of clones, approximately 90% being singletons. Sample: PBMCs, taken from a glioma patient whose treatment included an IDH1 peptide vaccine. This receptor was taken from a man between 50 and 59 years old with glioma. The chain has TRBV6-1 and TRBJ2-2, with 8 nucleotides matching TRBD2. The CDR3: CASTPSGLTGELFF. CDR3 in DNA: TGTGCCAGCACCCCTAGCGGGCTTACCGGGGAGCTGTTTTTT.